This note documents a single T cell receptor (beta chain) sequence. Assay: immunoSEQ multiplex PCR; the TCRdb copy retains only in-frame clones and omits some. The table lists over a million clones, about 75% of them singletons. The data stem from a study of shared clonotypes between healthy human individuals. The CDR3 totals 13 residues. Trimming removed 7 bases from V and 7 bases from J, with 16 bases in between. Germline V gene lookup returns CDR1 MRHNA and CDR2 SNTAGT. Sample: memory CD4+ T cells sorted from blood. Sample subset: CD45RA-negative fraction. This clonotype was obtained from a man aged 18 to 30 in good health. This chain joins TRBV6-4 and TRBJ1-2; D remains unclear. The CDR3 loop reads CASTSWEFGGYTF. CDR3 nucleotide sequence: TGTGCCAGCACTTCGTGGGAATTTGGTGGCTACACCTTC.